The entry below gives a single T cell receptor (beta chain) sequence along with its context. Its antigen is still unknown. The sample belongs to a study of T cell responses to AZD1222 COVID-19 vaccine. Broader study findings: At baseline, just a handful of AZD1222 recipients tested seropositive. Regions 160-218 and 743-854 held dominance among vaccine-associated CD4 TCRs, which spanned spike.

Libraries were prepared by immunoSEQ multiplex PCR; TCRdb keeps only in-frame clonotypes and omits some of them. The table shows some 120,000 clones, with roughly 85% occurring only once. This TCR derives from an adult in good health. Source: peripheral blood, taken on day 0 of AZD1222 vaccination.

The CDR3 protein is CASSLAKSQGSNYGYTF. The CDR3 region has the DNA TGTGCCAGCAGCTTAGCGAAGTCACAGGGGTCTAACTATGGCTACACCTTC. The rearrangement links TRBV7-9 to TRBJ1-2, with TRBD1 matching 7 bases. The V gene's germline CDR1 is SEHNR and CDR2 FQNEAQ (reference sequence). The V and J ends lost 0 bases and 0 bases, in that order; junction bases with no gene match: 7. The CDR3 spans 17 residues.